These T cell receptor beta chains were read from a single sample in a study of blood T cell repertoires in COVID-19. Libraries were prepared by immunoSEQ multiplex PCR; TCRdb keeps only in-frame clonotypes and omits some of them. The sample lists 150,000 to 200,000 clones, over 70% occurring once. The specimen sequenced was PBMCs or T cells enriched from blood (not recorded which). The receptor set was obtained from a man aged 65 to 79 who had been exposed to COVID-19. Each CDR3 is given with its conserved first and last residue. The D gene is left open where the match is weak. Part of the rows lack a size; the others show once, few, many or a class for expanded clones.

D gene: NA
clone size: once
V gene: TRBV25-1
J gene: TRBJ2-7
CDR3 protein: CASSGRQVQYF
CDR3 DNA: TGTGCCAGCAGTGGAAGACAGGTGCAGTACTTC

D gene: NA
clone size: NA
V gene: TRBV10-3
J gene: TRBJ1-4
CDR3 protein: CAIRGQSLGKLFF
CDR3 DNA: TGTGCAATCAGGGGCCAGTCCTTGGGAAAACTGTTTTTT

D gene: NA
clone size: NA
V gene: TRBV5-1
J gene: TRBJ1-2
CDR3 protein: CASSLVGVDGYTF
CDR3 DNA: TGCGCCAGCAGCTTGGTAGGGGTCGATGGCTACACCTTC

D gene: TRBD2
clone size: NA
V gene: TRBV3-1/TRBV3-2
J gene: TRBJ2-7
CDR3 protein: CASSHSRTSEGEQYF
CDR3 DNA: TGTGCCAGCAGCCACTCCCGGACTAGCGAGGGCGAGCAGTACTTC

D gene: TRBD1
clone size: NA
V gene: TRBV28
J gene: TRBJ1-1
CDR3 protein: CASSTGYLTEAFF
CDR3 DNA: TGTGCATCCTCGACAGGGTATCTGACTGAAGCTTTCTTT

D gene: NA
clone size: NA
V gene: TRBV27
J gene: TRBJ2-7
CDR3 protein: CASSFRTTTGEQYF
CDR3 DNA: TGTGCCAGCAGCTTTAGGACAACGACGGGCGAGCAGTACTTC

D gene: NA
clone size: NA
V gene: TRBV7-3
J gene: TRBJ2-6
CDR3 protein: CASSRTGSSGANVLTF
CDR3 DNA: TGTGCCAGCAGTAGAACAGGGTCTAGTGGGGCCAACGTCCTGACTTTC

D gene: TRBD1
clone size: NA
V gene: TRBV6-2/TRBV6-3
J gene: TRBJ1-1
CDR3 protein: CASSPDRDTEAFF
CDR3 DNA: TGTGCCAGCAGCCCAGACAGGGACACTGAAGCTTTCTTT

D gene: NA
clone size: NA
V gene: TRBV6-2/TRBV6-3
J gene: TRBJ2-1
CDR3 protein: CASSPVWGVSNEQFF
CDR3 DNA: TGTGCCAGCAGTCCCGTGTGGGGGGTCAGCAATGAGCAGTTCTTC

D gene: TRBD2
clone size: NA
V gene: TRBV5-1
J gene: TRBJ2-4
CDR3 protein: CASSGPTSVKNIQYF
CDR3 DNA: TGCGCCAGCAGCGGGCCGACTAGCGTGAAAAACATTCAGTACTTC

D gene: TRBD2
clone size: NA
V gene: TRBV5-1
J gene: TRBJ2-3
CDR3 protein: CASSLSSGRAKGTDTQYF
CDR3 DNA: TGCGCCAGCAGCTTGTCTAGCGGGAGGGCCAAAGGGACAGATACGCAGTATTTT

D gene: NA
clone size: NA
V gene: TRBV2
J gene: TRBJ2-1
CDR3 protein: CASTLDGGNEQFF
CDR3 DNA: TGTGCCAGCACCCTGGATGGGGGGAATGAGCAGTTCTTC

D gene: NA
clone size: NA
V gene: TRBV7-2
J gene: TRBJ1-4
CDR3 protein: CASTHSRGAREKLFF
CDR3 DNA: TGTGCCAGCACCCATTCTCGGGGGGCTCGGGAAAAACTGTTTTTT

D gene: TRBD2
clone size: NA
V gene: TRBV6-5
J gene: TRBJ2-2
CDR3 protein: CASRAGGNTGELFF
CDR3 DNA: TGTGCCAGCAGAGCGGGAGGGAACACCGGGGAGCTGTTTTTT

D gene: NA
clone size: NA
V gene: TRBV15
J gene: TRBJ1-3
CDR3 protein: CATSRDPPPRGNSGNTIYF
CDR3 DNA: TGTGCCACCAGCAGAGATCCCCCCCCCAGGGGAAACTCTGGAAACACCATATATTTT

D gene: NA
clone size: NA
V gene: TRBV7-8
J gene: TRBJ2-7
CDR3 protein: CASSSPRGTEQYF
CDR3 DNA: TGTGCCAGCAGCTCCCCTAGGGGGACCGAGCAGTACTTC

D gene: NA
clone size: few
V gene: TRBV4-2
J gene: TRBJ1-2
CDR3 protein: CASSQDVFGGLKGYTF
CDR3 DNA: TGTGCCAGCAGCCAAGACGTATTCGGGGGATTAAAAGGCTACACCTTC

D gene: NA
clone size: NA
V gene: TRBV6-5
J gene: TRBJ1-2
CDR3 protein: CASSYSTGNGYTF
CDR3 DNA: TGTGCCAGCAGTTACAGTACGGGGAATGGCTACACCTTC

D gene: TRBD1
clone size: NA
V gene: TRBV28
J gene: TRBJ1-4
CDR3 protein: CASSSGQAGEKLFF
CDR3 DNA: TGTGCCAGCAGTTCTGGACAGGCTGGCGAAAAACTGTTTTTT

D gene: TRBD2
clone size: NA
V gene: TRBV11-2
J gene: TRBJ2-3
CDR3 protein: CASSAPSGSTDTQYF
CDR3 DNA: TGTGCCAGCAGCGCACCTAGCGGGAGCACAGATACGCAGTATTTT

D gene: NA
clone size: NA
V gene: TRBV6-5
J gene: TRBJ1-6
CDR3 protein: CASSRDTYNSPLHF
CDR3 DNA: TGTGCCAGCAGTCGCGACACGTATAATTCACCCCTCCACTTT

D gene: NA
clone size: NA
V gene: TRBV7-9
J gene: TRBJ2-5
CDR3 protein: CASRFSSGETQYF
CDR3 DNA: TGTGCCAGCAGGTTTAGTTCGGGGGAGACCCAGTACTTC